The 4 T cell receptor beta chains below were found in one sample sequenced in a study of cytomegalovirus exposure and HLA in healthy donors. Primers included in the PCR were 60 Vbeta and 13 Jbeta primers. Profiled with immunoSEQ multiplex PCR; TCRdb holds only in-frame clones, not every one. The table includes about 250,000 clones, roughly 70% detected once. Sequencing was done on a sample of PBMCs. The receptors stem from a female donor in good health and CMV-seronegative.

The rearrangement uses TRBV4-1 and TRBJ1-2, with D uncertain. With 0 bases removed from V and 4 bases from J, the gap between germline ends came to 15 bases. The CDR3 is 16 residues long. Germline assignment: CDR1 MGHRA and CDR2 YSYEKL. CDR3 DNA sequence: TGCGCCAGCAGCCAAGATGGAGGGCGGTCAATCTATGGCTACACCTTC. Its protein is CASSQDGGRSIYGYTF.

In this sample, this clone turned up a few times. V usage is TRBV7-2 and J usage is TRBJ2-5; 7 nucleotides match TRBD1. The CDR3 has 14 residues. V shed 5 bases and J 5 bases; nucleotides not matched to a gene: 8. Germline CDR1 SGHTA, CDR2 FQGNSA. The chain's CDR3 is CASSKPTGYETQYF. CDR3 nucleotides: TGTGCCAGCAGCAAACCGACAGGGTACGAGACCCAGTACTTC.

The gene calls are TRBV5-1 and TRBJ2-2; 10 bases match TRBD1. The CDR3 is 14 residues long. CDR1 and CDR2 from the germline V gene are SGHRS and YFSETQ. V dropped 7 bases and J dropped 2; count of bases not matched to a gene: 2. CDR3 sequence reads: CASGQGGNTGELFF. The CDR3 region has the DNA TGCGCCAGCGGACAGGGGGGCAACACCGGGGAGCTGTTTTTT.

This rearrangement joins TRBV14 to TRBJ2-2, with D possibly TRBD1 on 6 matching bases. This CDR3 region has 13 residues. Between the trimmed V and J ends, which lost 5 bases and 6 bases, there was a span of 10 bases. Looked up from germline, CDR1 is SGHDN and CDR2 is FVKESK. The CDR3 loop is CASSFRQAGELFF. The CDR3 bases are TGTGCCAGCAGCTTTCGACAGGCCGGGGAGCTGTTTTTT.